One sample yielded the 2 T cell receptor beta chains listed below, sequenced in a study of cytomegalovirus exposure and HLA in healthy donors (dated by TCRdb to 2016 to 2017). The library was built by means of the immunoSEQ multiplex PCR assay. For the multiplex PCR, a mixture combining 60 forward primers for TCR Vbeta segments and 13 reverse primers for TCR Jbeta segments was used. The clones in this table, taken by TCRdb from immuneACCESS, are in-frame only. Not every clone is retained; where verified, under half of the shortfall comes from an unresolved V gene, and the cause of the rest is unknown. The table kept for this sample lists about 72,000 clones. Around 2.5% of the sample is in the top ten clones. Sequenced: PBMCs. These receptors all stem from a man aged 40-49 years in good health and CMV-seronegative.

The V gene is TRBV14, the J gene TRBJ2-1; 8 nucleotides align to TRBD1. The CDR3 is 15 residues long. The germline CDR1 and CDR2 sequences are SGHDN and FVKESK. The J segment lost 8 bases and the V segment lost 2 bases, leaving 8 bases of the junction unmatched. CDR3 amino acids: CASSQQPRGLDEQFF. In DNA form, the CDR3 reads TGTGCCAGCAGCCAACAACCCAGGGGGCTAGATGAGCAGTTCTTC.

The chain carries TRBV29-1 and TRBJ2-1; possibly TRBD2 for D (6 bases). Looked up from germline, CDR1 is SQVTM and CDR2 is ANQGSEA. The CDR3 is made up of 14 amino acids. The ends were cut back, 7 bases at V and 2 bases at J, with 15 bases in the middle. CDR3 region: CSAKKGTAYNEQFF. The CDR3 DNA is TGCAGCGCCAAAAAAGGGACTGCCTACAATGAGCAGTTCTTC.